This T cell receptor beta chain was recorded in a study of post-analysis software for immune sequencing data (dated by TCRdb to between 2014 and 2017). Describing the broader study: The recorded disease courses included relapsing-remitting, secondary progressive and progressive-relapsing multiple sclerosis, and some patients had no subtype annotation. The patient repertoires were set against under 13 previously published healthy control repertoires from donors whose ages ranged from roughly 6 to 27 years. A subset of samples was prepared in parallel using single-end sample barcoding, then pooled and co-amplified after Illumina adapter ligation. Broader findings and caveats from the paper: Significantly lower normalized Chao1 diversity was found in multiple sclerosis patients than in controls, suggesting substantial peripheral T-cell clonal expansion. Significantly higher frequencies in patients than in controls were found for a few TRBV segments, including TRBV5-6, TRBV5-1 and TRBV20-1. The multiple sclerosis patient group was slightly younger than the control group. Strong co-clustering of samples prepared in the same batch was shown by direct clustering with F measure, prompting a batch-effect correction.

To demonstrate the VDJtools post-analysis software, TCR beta repertoires were profiled from the peripheral blood of 10 to 15 young patients with multiple sclerosis. The patients with multiple sclerosis were children and adolescents between roughly 6 and 17 years of age. On this clonotype: Its antigen is unknown. Per-base qualities were not stored, and no clone one base away is much larger.

The library was obtained by PCR. The run used an Illumina HiSeq 2500. To reduce PCR and sequencing biases, unique molecular identifiers were built into the TCR beta cDNA libraries. Some 500,000 cDNA molecules were obtained for every 1 to 10 million input T cells, so each molecule roughly corresponded to one T cell. Patient libraries were prepared and sequenced with the same protocol used for the earlier healthy control dataset. Within a given batch, samples were prepared together, multiplexed and sequenced on the same HiSeq lane. Concerning the study's data processing: MIGEC was used to process the raw barcoded reads, and molecular identifier groups with only a single read were discarded before consensus assembly and CDR3 extraction. VDJtools was used for post-analysis of the clonotype tables, and diversity was normalized by down-sampling every dataset to the size of the smallest sample. Repertoire overlap clustering matched CDR3 amino acid but not nucleotide sequences to correct batch-related cross-sample contamination. TCRdb redid the processing of the public reads, applying fastp at Q25 and MiXCR, and retained in-frame beta chains. All rows with the same CDR3 protein become a single entry with the most common DNA and genes. The V and J calls reflect TCRdb's pipeline rather than the authors' work. The sample contains 600,000 to 750,000 distinct CDR3 sequences, more than 50% of them found a single time. Of the sample, around 10% is held by the ten largest clones.

The CDR3 numbers 17 residues from cysteine through phenylalanine. The entry retains the CDR3 DNA only, 51 bases that are in frame from base 1. From the germline V gene (reference sequence), CDR1 is SGHNT and CDR2 is YYREEE. This TCR was recovered from a girl aged 2-9 years with multiple sclerosis. The chain links TRBV5-4 with TRBJ2-5; 12 middle bases align to TRBD2. Matching the DNA end better, TRBJ2-7 makes the J call doubtful. Material for sequencing was blood. The DNA is as follows: TGTGCCAGCAGCTTGGACAAAGGACTAGCGGGATTGGACGAGCAGTACTTC. The resulting protein is CASSLDKGLAGLDEQYF.